This TCR beta chain was retrieved from a study of T-cell memory formation after mild COVID-19. Study details: Clustering of TCRs was largely donor specific. Study outcomes and limitations: Contracting clones from day 15 to 85 showed balanced CD4/CD8; later expanders favored CD4+.

TCRdb reprocessed the 5' RACE reads via MiXCR and lists one record per CDR3 protein. Of hundreds of thousands of distinct CDR3 sequences listed, roughly 17% are singletons. Trimming removed 3 bases from V and 0 bases from J; junction bases left unmatched: 8. CDR3 length: 16 residues. Germline assignment: CDR1 DFQATT and CDR2 SNEGSKA (reference sequence). A few counts support this clonotype. The antigen is unknown. The TCR was taken from an adult woman who had mild COVID-19 (a few samples of this study predate the infection). Cell type and time point are not known. V usage is TRBV20-1 and J usage is TRBJ2-3, with TRBD2 matching 8 bases. The sample consisted of PBMCs or a T cell subset sorted from them (not recorded which). The CDR3 loop reads CSASHRGGISTDTQYF. In DNA form, the CDR3 reads TGCAGTGCTAGTCATCGCGGGGGGATAAGCACAGATACGCAGTATTTT.